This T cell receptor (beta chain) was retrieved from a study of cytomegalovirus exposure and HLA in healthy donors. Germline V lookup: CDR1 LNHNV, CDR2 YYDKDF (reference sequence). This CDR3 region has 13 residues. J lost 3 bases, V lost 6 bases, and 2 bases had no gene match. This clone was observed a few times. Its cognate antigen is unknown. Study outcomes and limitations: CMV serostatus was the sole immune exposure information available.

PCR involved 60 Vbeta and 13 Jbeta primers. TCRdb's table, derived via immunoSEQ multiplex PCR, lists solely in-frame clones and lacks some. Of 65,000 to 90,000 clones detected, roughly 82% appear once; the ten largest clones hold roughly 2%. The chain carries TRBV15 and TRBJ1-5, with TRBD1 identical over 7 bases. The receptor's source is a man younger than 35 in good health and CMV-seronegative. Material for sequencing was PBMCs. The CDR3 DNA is TGTGCCACCAGAGGGACAGCCAATCAGCCCCAGCATTTT. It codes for CATRGTANQPQHF.